This TCR beta chain was recorded in a study of blood T cell repertoires in COVID-19. Study background: Researchers got acute and convalescent COVID-19 samples from the United States, Italy and Spain. In each case, the material was cDNA or gDNA derived from T cells, B-cell-depleted T cells, or PBMCs.

This clone was found a few times. Original processing methods: Cell counts per sample came from amplifying reference gene primers. Here immunoSEQ multiplex PCR was the method, and the copy in TCRdb shows in-frame clones only, minus some. The V and J calls and clone size were taken over from that table, and D and trimming were inferred from the DNA. The profile shows approximately 470,000 clones, 70% to 90% of them singletons. There are 19 residues in the CDR3. In germline, CDR1 is SGHRS, CDR2 YFSETQ. V was clipped by 4 bases and J by 6 bases; unmatched bases: 21. The chain recombines TRBV5-1 with TRBJ2-3; 9 bases are a match to TRBD2. This receptor was taken from a human donor in a cohort sampled during active COVID-19. Material for sequencing was peripheral blood. CDR3 protein: CASSQQIGGRAEYPDTQYF. Written as DNA, the CDR3 is TGCGCCAGCAGCCAACAAATTGGCGGGAGGGCGGAATACCCGGATACGCAGTATTTT. Full variable domain (remainder filled in from reference TRBV5-1 and TRBJ2-3): KAGVTQTPRYLIKTRGQQVTLSCSPISGHRSVSWYQQTPGQGLQFLFEYFSETQRNKGNFPGRFSGRQFSNSRSEMNVSTLELGDSALYLCASSQQIGGRAEYPDTQYFGPGTRLTVL.